Reported below is one T cell receptor beta chain. The data are from a study of blood T cell repertoires in COVID-19. The cohort comprised adults aged about 18 to 100 years residing in 20 to 25 US areas. Some clones are missing from TCRdb's copy, which holds only in-frame ones; the method was immunoSEQ multiplex PCR. The repertoire holds 150,000 to 200,000 clones, approximately 80% seen once, with 9.5% to 12% in the top ten. The CDR3 has 14 amino acids. V was clipped by 2 bases and J by 4 bases, with 11 bases between them. Germline V gene lookup returns CDR1 KGHSH and CDR2 LQKENI. The source is a man aged 45 to 65 who had recovered from COVID-19. The source material was PBMCs or T cells enriched from blood (not recorded which). This chain connects TRBV18 to TRBJ2-5; D is possibly TRBD1 (6 bases). CDR3 region: CASSPSQGRETQYF. The CDR3 nucleotides read TGTGCCAGCTCACCATCCCAGGGGAGAGAGACCCAGTACTTC.